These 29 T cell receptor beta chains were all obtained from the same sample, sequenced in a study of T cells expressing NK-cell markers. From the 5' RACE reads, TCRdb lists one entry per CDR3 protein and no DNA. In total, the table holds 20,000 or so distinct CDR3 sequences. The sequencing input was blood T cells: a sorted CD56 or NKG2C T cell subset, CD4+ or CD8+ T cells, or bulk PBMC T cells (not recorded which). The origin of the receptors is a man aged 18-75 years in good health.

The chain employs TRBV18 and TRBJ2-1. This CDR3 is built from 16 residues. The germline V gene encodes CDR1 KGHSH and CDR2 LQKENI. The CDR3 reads CASSPFQVSGGNEQFF.

The CDR3 loop is CASSLERAQYF. J is TRBJ2-5 and V is TRBV12-3 or TRBV12-4; TCRdb returns TRBD1, unconfirmable since there is no DNA. This CDR3 comprises 11 residues.

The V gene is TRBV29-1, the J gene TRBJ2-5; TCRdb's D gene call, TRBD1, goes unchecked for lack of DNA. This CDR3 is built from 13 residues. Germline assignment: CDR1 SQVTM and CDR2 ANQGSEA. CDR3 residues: CSVGSGRGETQYF.

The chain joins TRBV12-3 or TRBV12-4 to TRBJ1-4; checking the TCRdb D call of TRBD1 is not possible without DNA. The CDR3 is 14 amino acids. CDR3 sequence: CASSLWGAQEKLFF.

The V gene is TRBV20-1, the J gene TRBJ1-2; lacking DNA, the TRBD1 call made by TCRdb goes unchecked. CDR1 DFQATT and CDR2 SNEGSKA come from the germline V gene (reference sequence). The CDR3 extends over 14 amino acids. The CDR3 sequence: CSAAPADTGYGYTF.

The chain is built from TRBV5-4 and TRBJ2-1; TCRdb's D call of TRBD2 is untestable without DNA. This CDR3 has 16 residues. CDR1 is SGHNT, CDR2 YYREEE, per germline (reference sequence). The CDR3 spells CASSLFGLAANNEQFF.

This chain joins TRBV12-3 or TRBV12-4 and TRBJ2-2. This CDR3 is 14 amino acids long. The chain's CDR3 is CASSPHLDTGELFF.

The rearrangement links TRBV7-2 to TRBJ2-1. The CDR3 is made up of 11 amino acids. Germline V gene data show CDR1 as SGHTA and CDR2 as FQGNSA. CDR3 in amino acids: CASTLGHEQFF.

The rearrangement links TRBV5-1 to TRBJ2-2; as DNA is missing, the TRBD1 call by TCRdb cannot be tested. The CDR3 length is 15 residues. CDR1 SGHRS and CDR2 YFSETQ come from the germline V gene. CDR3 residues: CASSLVAGATGELFF.

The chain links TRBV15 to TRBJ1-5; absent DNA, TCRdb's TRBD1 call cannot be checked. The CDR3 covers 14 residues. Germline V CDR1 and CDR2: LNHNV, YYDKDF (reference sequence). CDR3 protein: CATSNARVNQPQHF.

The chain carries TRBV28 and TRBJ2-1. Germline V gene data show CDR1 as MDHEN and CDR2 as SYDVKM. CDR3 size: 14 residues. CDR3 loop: CASSRLAFYNEQFF. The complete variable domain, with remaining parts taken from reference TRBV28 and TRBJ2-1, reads DVKVTQSSRYLVKRTGEKVFLECVQDMDHENMFWYRQDPGLGLRLIYFSYDVKMKEKGDIPEGYSVSREKKERFSLILESASTNQTSMYLCASSRLAFYNEQFFGPGTRLTVL.

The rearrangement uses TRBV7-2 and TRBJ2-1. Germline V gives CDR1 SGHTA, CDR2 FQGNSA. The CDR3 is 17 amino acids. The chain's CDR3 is CASSSRLERFSYNEQFF.

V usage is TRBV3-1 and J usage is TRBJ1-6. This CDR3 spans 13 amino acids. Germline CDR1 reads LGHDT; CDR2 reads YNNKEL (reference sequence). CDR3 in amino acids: CASSQDRYSPLHF.

The CDR3 is CSVTSGRLNTQYF. This chain links TRBV29-1 with TRBJ2-3; checking the TCRdb D call of TRBD2 is not possible without DNA. Per germline, CDR1 SQVTM and CDR2 ANQGSEA. This CDR3 comprises 13 residues.

This CDR3 is CASSDGGQNTQYF. The rearrangement joins TRBV6-1 to TRBJ2-3; TCRdb outputs TRBD1, but without DNA this stays unchecked. Looked up from germline, CDR1 is MNHNS and CDR2 is SASEGT. CDR3 size: 13 residues.

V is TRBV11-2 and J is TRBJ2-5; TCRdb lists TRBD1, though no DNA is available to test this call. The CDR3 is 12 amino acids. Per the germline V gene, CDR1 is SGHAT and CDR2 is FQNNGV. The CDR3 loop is CASSTGRETQYF.

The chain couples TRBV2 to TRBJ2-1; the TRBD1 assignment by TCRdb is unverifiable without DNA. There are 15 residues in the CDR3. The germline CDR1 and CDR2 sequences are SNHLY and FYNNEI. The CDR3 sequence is CASSADRGGVNEQFF.

This CDR3 is CSVAGGSGNTIYF. The chain couples TRBV20-1 to TRBJ1-3; the TCRdb call, TRBD1, lacks DNA for checking. The CDR3 sequence is 13 residues long. Germline-derived CDR1 and CDR2 are DFQATT and SNEGSKA (reference sequence).

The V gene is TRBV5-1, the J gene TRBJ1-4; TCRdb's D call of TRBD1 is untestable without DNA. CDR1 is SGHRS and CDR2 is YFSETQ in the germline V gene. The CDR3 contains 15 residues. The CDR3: CASSLTGGSNEKLFF.

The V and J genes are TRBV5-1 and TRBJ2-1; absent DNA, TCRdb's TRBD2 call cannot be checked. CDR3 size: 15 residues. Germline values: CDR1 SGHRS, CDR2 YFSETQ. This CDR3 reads CASSPIAGSYNEQFF. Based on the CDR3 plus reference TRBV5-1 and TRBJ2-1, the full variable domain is KAGVTQTPRYLIKTRGQQVTLSCSPISGHRSVSWYQQTPGQGLQFLFEYFSETQRNKGNFPGRFSGRQFSNSRSEMNVSTLELGDSALYLCASSPIAGSYNEQFFGPGTRLTVL.

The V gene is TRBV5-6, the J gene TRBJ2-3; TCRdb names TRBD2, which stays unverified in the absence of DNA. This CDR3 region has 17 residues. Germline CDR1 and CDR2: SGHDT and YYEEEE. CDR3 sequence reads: CASSWWGLALDTDTQYF. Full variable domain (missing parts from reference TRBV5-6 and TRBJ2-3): DAGVTQSPTHLIKTRGQQVTLRCSPKSGHDTVSWYQQALGQGPQFIFQYYEEEERQRGNFPDRFSGHQFPNYSSELNVNALLLGDSALYLCASSWWGLALDTDTQYFGPGTRLTVL.

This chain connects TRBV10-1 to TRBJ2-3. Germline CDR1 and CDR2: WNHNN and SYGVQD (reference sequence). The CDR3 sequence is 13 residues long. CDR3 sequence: CASRDSRTDTQYF.

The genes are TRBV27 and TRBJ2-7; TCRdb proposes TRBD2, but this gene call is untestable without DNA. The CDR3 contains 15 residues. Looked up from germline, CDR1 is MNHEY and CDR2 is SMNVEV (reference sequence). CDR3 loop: CASSPSGGISNEQYF.

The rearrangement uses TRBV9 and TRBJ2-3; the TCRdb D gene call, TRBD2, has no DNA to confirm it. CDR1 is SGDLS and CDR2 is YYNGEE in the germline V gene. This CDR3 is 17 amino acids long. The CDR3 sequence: CASSVVPSGGGTDTQYF.

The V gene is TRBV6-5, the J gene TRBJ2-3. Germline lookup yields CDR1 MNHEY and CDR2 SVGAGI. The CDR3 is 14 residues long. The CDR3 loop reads CASSYGLYTDTQYF.

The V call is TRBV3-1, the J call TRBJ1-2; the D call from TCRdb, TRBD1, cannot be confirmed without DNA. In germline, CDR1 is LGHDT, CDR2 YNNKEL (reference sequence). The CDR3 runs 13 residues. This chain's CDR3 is CASSQQGAYGYTF.

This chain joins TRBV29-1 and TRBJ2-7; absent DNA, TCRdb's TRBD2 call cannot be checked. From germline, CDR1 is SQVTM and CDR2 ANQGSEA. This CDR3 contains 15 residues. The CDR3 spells CSVGPGLAGVHEQYF.

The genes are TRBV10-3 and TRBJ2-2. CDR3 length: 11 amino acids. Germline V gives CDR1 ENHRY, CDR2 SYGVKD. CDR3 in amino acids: CAIRQTGELFF.

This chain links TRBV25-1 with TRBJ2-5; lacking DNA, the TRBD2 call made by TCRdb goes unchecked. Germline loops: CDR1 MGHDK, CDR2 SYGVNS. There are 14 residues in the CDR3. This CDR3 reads CASSGSGAGETQYF.